The clone carrying this T cell receptor beta chain was observed a few times. The antigen is not known. Trimming pared 5 bases from V and 7 bases from J, leaving 5 bases between. The CDR3 consists of 10 residues. CDR1 is SEHNR and CDR2 is FQNEAQ in the germline V gene (reference sequence). With 60 Vbeta and 13 Jbeta primers, the PCR was carried out. This table comes from immunoSEQ multiplex PCR, and its TCRdb copy is limited to in-frame clones, with some not included. The table includes 90,000 to 140,000 clones, about 16% detected once. The sample originates from a study of cytomegalovirus exposure and HLA in healthy donors. Study results and caveats: TCR beta chains associated with HLA were, in a later analysis, more clonally expanded than equally common others. 164 TCR beta chains were listed as cytomegalovirus-associated. TCR beta chain V- and J-gene trimming was linked, in a later analysis, to a missense variant in DCLRE1C.

Sequenced input: PBMCs. The receptor comes from a female donor in good health and CMV-seronegative. This rearrangement joins TRBV7-9 to TRBJ1-1; D is undetermined. Written as DNA, the CDR3 is TGTGCCAGCAGCAACTATGAAGCTTTCTTT. Protein sequence: CASSNYEAFF.